The 4 T cell receptor beta chains presented below share a single source sample, sequenced in a study of shared clonotypes between healthy human individuals. TCRdb keeps only in-frame clones here, not all; method: immunoSEQ multiplex PCR. The table includes roughly 220,000 clones, approximately 65% detected once. Sequenced sample: memory CD4+ T cells sorted from blood. Subset: CD45RA-negative fraction. Source of these receptors: a man between 25 and 39 years old in good health.

The chain uses TRBV11-2 and TRBJ2-7; no clear D. Per germline, CDR1 SGHAT and CDR2 FQNNGV. With 5 bases removed from V and 6 bases from J, the gap between germline ends came to 26 bases. CDR3 size: 17 residues. CDR3 DNA sequence: TGTGCCAGCAGCCCCGAACGAATGCGAGCGTTATCGGGCGAGCAGTACTTC. This encodes CASSPERMRALSGEQYF.

The chain uses TRBV7-7 and TRBJ2-1; D is perhaps TRBD1 (5 bases). Trimming removed 1 base at V and 6 bases at J, with 7 bases between. The CDR3 covers 13 residues. The V gene's germline CDR1 is SSHAT and CDR2 FNYEAQ (reference sequence). CDR3 in amino acids: CASSLDRPNEQFF. The CDR3 DNA sequence: TGTGCCAGCAGCTTAGACAGGCCCAATGAGCAGTTCTTC. Drawing the rest from reference TRBV7-7 and TRBJ2-1, the complete variable domain is GAGVSQSPRYKVTKRGQDVTLRCDPISSHATLYWYQQALGQGPEFLTYFNYEAQPDKSGLPSDRFSAERPEGSISTLTIQRTEQRDSAMYRCASSLDRPNEQFFGPGTRLTVL.

This sequence joins TRBV5-1 and TRBJ2-3; either TRBD1 or TRBD2 may supply D (6 bases each). Germline V lookup: CDR1 SGHRS, CDR2 YFSETQ. The CDR3 loop spans 14 amino acids. V lost 0 bases and J lost 4, with 9 bases in between. Here the CDR3 DNA reads TGCGCCAGCAGCTTGGAGGGGGAGGCAGATACGCAGTATTTT. Its protein product is CASSLEGEADTQYF.

This chain links TRBV7-2 with TRBJ2-7; possible D gene TRBD2, 7 bases. This CDR3 contains 14 residues. Germline V gene lookup returns CDR1 SGHTA and CDR2 FQGNSA. The V end lost 5 bases, the J end lost 2 bases, and 13 bases lay between the germline ends. The CDR3 reads CASSERRGPYEQYF. In nucleotides, the CDR3 is TGTGCCAGCAGCGAACGGCGGGGGCCCTACGAGCAGTACTTC. Supplemented by reference TRBV7-2 and TRBJ2-7, the full variable domain reads GAGVSQSPSNKVTEKGKDVELRCDPISGHTALYWYRQSLGQGLEFLIYFQGNSAPDKSGLPSDRFSAERTGGSVSTLTIQRTQQEDSAVYLCASSERRGPYEQYFGPGTRLTVT.